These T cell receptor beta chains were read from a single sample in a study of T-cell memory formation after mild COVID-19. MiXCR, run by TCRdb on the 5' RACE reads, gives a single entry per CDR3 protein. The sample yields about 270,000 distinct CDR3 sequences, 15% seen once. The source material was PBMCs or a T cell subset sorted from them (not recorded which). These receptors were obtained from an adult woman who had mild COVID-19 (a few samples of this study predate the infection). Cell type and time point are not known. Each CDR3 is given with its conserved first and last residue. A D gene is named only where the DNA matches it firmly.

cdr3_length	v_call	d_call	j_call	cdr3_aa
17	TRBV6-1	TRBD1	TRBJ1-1	CASSEDRGMGPARRAFF
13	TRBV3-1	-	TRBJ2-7	CASTLLGGNEQYF
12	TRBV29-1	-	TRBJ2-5	CSVEHLQETQYF
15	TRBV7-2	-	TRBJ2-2	CASSPGLANTGELFF
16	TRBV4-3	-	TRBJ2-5	CASSQGLGREKETQYF
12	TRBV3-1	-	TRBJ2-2	CATSGISGELFF
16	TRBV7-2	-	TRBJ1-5	CASSLGGLRNNQPQHF
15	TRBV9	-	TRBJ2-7	CASSVGGDSFHEQYF
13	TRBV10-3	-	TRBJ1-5	CAMSLKGGQPQHF
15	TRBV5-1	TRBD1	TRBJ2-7	CASSPDRGGSYEQYF
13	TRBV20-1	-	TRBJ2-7	CSASRDSSYEQYF
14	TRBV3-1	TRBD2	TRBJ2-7	CASSLLAGSGEQYF